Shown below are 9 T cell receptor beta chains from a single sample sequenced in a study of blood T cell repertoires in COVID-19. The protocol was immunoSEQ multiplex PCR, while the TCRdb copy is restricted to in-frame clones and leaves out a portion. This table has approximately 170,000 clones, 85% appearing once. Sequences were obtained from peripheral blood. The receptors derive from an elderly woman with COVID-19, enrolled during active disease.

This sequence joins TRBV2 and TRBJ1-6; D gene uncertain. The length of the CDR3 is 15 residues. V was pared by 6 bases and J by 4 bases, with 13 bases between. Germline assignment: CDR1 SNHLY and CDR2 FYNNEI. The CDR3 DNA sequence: TGTGCCAGCAGCCCCCTCAGAGGGTATAATTCACCCCTCCACTTT. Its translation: CASSPLRGYNSPLHF.

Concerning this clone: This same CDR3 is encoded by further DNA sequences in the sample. The chain's CDR3 is CASRETGGGYTF. CDR3 sequence (DNA): TGTGCCAGCAGGGAGACAGGGGGGGGCTACACCTTC. V and J are TRBV6-5 and TRBJ1-2, with 9 positions matching TRBD1. J was trimmed by 8 bases and V by 6 bases; bases with no gene match: 4. Germline V CDR1 and CDR2: MNHEY, SVGAGI. The CDR3 contains 12 residues.

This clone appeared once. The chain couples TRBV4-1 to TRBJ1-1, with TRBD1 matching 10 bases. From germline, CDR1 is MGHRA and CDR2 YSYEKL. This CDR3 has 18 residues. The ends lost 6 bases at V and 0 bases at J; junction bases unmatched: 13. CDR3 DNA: TGCGCCAGCAGACGTACCGACAGGGGGCCACTTATGAACACTGAAGCTTTCTTT. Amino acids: CASRRTDRGPLMNTEAFF.

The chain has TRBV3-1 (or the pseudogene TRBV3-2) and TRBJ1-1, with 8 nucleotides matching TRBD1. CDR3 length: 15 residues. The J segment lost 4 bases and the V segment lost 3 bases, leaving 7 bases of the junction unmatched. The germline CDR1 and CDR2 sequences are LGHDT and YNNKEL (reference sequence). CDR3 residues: CASSQMTGAFTEAFF. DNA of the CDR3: TGTGCCAGCAGCCAGATGACAGGGGCCTTCACTGAAGCTTTCTTT.

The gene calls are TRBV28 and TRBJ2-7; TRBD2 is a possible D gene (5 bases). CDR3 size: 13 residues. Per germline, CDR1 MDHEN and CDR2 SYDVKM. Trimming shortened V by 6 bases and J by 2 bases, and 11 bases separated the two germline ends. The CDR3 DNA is TGTGCCAGCAGCATAGGACTGGCCTACGAGCAGTACTTC. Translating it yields CASSIGLAYEQYF.

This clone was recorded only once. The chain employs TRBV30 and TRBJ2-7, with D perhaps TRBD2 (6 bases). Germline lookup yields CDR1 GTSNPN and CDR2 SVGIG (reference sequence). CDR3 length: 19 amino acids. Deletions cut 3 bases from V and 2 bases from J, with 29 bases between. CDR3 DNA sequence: TGTGCCTGGAGATATCCGGGTTCCCCAGGACGTGCGGGGCCCTACGAGCAGTACTTC. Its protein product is CAWRYPGSPGRAGPYEQYF. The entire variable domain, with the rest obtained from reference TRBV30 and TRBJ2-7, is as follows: SQTIHQWPATLVQPVGSPLSLECTVEGTSNPNLYWYRQAAGRGLQLLFYSVGIGQISSEVPQNLSASRPQDRQFILSSKKLLLSDSGFYLCAWRYPGSPGRAGPYEQYFGPGTRLTVT.

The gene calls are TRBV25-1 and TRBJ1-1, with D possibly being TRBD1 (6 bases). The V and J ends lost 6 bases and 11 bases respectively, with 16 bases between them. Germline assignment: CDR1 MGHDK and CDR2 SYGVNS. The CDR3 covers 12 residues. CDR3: CASSSGGQRAFF. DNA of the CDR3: TGTGCCAGCAGCTCGGGGGGGCAACGTGCTTTCTTT.

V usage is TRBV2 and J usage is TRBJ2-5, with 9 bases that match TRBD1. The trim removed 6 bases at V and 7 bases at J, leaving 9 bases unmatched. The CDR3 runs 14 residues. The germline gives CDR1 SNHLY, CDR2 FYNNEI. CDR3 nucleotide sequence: TGTGCCAGCAGCGATACAGGGGGCAGAGGGACCCAGTACTTC. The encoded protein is CASSDTGGRGTQYF.

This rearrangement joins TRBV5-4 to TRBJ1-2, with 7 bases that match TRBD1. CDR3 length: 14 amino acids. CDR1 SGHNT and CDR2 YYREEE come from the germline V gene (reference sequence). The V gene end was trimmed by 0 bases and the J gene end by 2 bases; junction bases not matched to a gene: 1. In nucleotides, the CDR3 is TGTGCCAGCAGCTTGGTGGGACAGAACTATGGCTACACCTTC. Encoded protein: CASSLVGQNYGYTF.